The source of this T cell receptor beta chain is a study of T cell repertoires in cytomegalovirus infection. This clonotype was seen a handful of times. Its specificity is unknown. TCRdb itself ran the reads through MiXCR, one entry per CDR3 protein. The data show more than 250,000 distinct CDR3 sequences, 25% seen once. Germline V CDR1 and CDR2: MNHEY, SVGEGT. This CDR3 has 16 residues. V dropped 6 bases and J dropped 0; count of bases not matched to a gene: 6. This material consisted of cultured PBMCs, taken from culture after CMV antigen stimulation. The receptor was derived from a human donor in good health (CMV status not recorded). Some clones in this sample may be carry-over from other donors' samples. The rearrangement uses TRBV6-2 or TRBV6-3 and TRBJ2-1, with TRBD2 matching over 9 bases. This CDR3 is CASRVSGRSSYNEQFF. DNA of the CDR3: TGTGCCAGCAGGGTTAGCGGGAGAAGCTCCTACAATGAGCAGTTCTTC.